These 14 T cell receptor beta chains came from one sample sequenced in a study of T-cell memory formation after mild COVID-19. Via MiXCR, TCRdb re-called the 5' RACE reads, giving one row per CDR3 protein. The sample lists 200,000 or so distinct CDR3 sequences; over 7.5% were seen once. Sequenced sample: PBMCs or a T cell subset sorted from them (not recorded which). The receptor set was obtained from a man younger than 35 who had mild COVID-19 (a few samples of this study predate the infection). Cell type and time point are not known.

This clonotype was recorded a few times. The chain couples TRBV21-1 to TRBJ2-3. TRBV21-1 is flagged as a pseudogene. This CDR3 contains 16 residues. In DNA, the CDR3 is TGTGCCAGCAGCAAAGTCGGCAGGAACCCCACAGATACGCAGTATTTT. This codes for CASSKVGRNPTDTQYF.

This clonotype was seen a handful of times. Written as DNA, the CDR3 is TGTGCCAGCAGCCCGGGACAGGCGAACACCGGGGAGCTGTTTTTT. Its protein product is CASSPGQANTGELFF. V is TRBV7-3 and J is TRBJ2-2; 8 positions match TRBD1. The CDR3 is made up of 15 amino acids. V dropped 5 bases and J dropped 0; count of bases not matched to a gene: 2. Germline V CDR1 and CDR2: SGHTA, FQGTGA.

This rearrangement joins TRBV7-2 to TRBJ2-3, with a possible D match to TRBD1 (5 bases). This CDR3 contains 13 residues. Germline-derived CDR1 and CDR2 are SGHTA and FQGNSA. The V and J ends lost 2 bases and 6 bases respectively, with 9 bases between them. This chain's CDR3 is CASSLSRVDTQYF. The CDR3 DNA is TGTGCCAGCAGCTTAAGCAGGGTGGATACGCAGTATTTT.

This clonotype came up a few times. This chain connects TRBV7-9 to TRBJ2-1; 10 bases map to TRBD2. With 2 bases clipped from V and 8 bases from J, the junction kept 3 bases outside the gene matches. Germline-derived CDR1 and CDR2 are SEHNR and FQNEAQ (reference sequence). The CDR3 has 14 amino acids. Here the CDR3 reads CASSLTLAGDEQFF. The CDR3 DNA reads as TGTGCCAGCAGCTTAACTCTAGCGGGGGATGAGCAGTTCTTC. The variable domain in full, with the rest retrieved from reference TRBV7-9 and TRBJ2-1, is DTGVSQNPRHKITKRGQNVTFRCDPISEHNRLYWYRQTLGQGPEFLTYFQNEAQLEKSRLLSDRFSAERPKGSFSTLEIQRTEQGDSAMYLCASSLTLAGDEQFFGPGTRLTVL.

This clonotype has ten or more counts. The J gene is TRBJ1-2, the V gene TRBV29-1; possibly TRBD1 for D (5 bases). The CDR3 has 14 residues. The V gene lost 2 bases and the J gene lost 2 bases, with 12 bases spanning the gap. The germline V gene encodes CDR1 SQVTM and CDR2 ANQGSEA. The CDR3 sequence: CSVERGAENYGYTF. In nucleotides, the CDR3 is TGCAGCGTTGAACGCGGGGCGGAAAACTATGGCTACACCTTC.

The chain joins TRBV7-7 to TRBJ2-1; D is tentatively TRBD1 or TRBD2 (5 bases each). V was clipped by 3 bases and J by 5 bases, with 8 bases between them. The CDR3 is 13 residues long. The germline CDR1 and CDR2 sequences are SSHAT and FNYEAQ (reference sequence). CDR3 residues: CASSLGVNNEQFF. The CDR3 DNA is TGTGCCAGCAGCTTGGGGGTAAACAATGAGCAGTTCTTC.

This clonotype was counted only a few times. The rearrangement uses TRBV10-3 and TRBJ2-5; D might be TRBD2 (5 bases). V dropped 3 bases and J dropped 1 base, with 15 bases sitting between them. Germline V gives CDR1 ENHRY, CDR2 SYGVKD. This CDR3 comprises 16 residues. The CDR3 loop is CAISDPGWAIQETQYF. CDR3 nucleotides: TGTGCCATCAGTGACCCGGGGTGGGCGATCCAAGAGACCCAGTACTTC.

This sequence joins TRBV10-2 and TRBJ1-1; D gene ambiguous. This CDR3 comprises 14 residues. Germline CDR1 and CDR2: WSHSY and SAAADI. V lost 0 bases to trimming and J lost 2 bases, with 7 bases between them. CDR3 nucleotide sequence: TGCGCCAGCAGTGAGTCAGGGAGAAACACTGAAGCTTTCTTT. Translating gives CASSESGRNTEAFF.

This clonotype has a count of ten or more. The V gene is TRBV20-1, the J gene TRBJ2-3, with 8 bases fitting TRBD2. The CDR3 sequence is 13 residues long. Germline V gene sequence: CDR1 DFQATT, CDR2 SNEGSKA (reference sequence). Unmatched junction bases numbered 2, after V lost 5 bases and J lost 1 base. This CDR3 is CSAPTSGTDTQYF. In nucleotides, the CDR3 is TGCAGTGCTCCGACTAGCGGCACAGATACGCAGTATTTT.

This clonotype has more than one count but fewer than ten. This chain links TRBV7-9 with TRBJ2-7, with D perhaps given as TRBD1 or TRBD2 (5 bases each). This CDR3 comprises 17 residues. Germline lookup yields CDR1 SEHNR and CDR2 FQNEAQ (reference sequence). V lost 5 bases to trimming and J lost 0 bases, with 20 bases between them. CDR3 in DNA: TGTGCCAGCAGCCCGGTACCGGGACGACAAAGCTCCTACGAGCAGTACTTC. Translation: CASSPVPGRQSSYEQYF. The complete variable domain, with remaining parts taken from reference TRBV7-9 and TRBJ2-7, reads DTGVSQNPRHKITKRGQNVTFRCDPISEHNRLYWYRQTLGQGPEFLTYFQNEAQLEKSRLLSDRFSAERPKGSFSTLEIQRTEQGDSAMYLCASSPVPGRQSSYEQYFGPGTRLTVT.

This clonotype showed up just a few times. The chain couples TRBV2 to TRBJ2-1; TRBD1 agrees at 7 bases. Germline V gene lookup returns CDR1 SNHLY and CDR2 FYNNEI. J gave up 0 bases and V 6 bases, and 5 bases lay outside the gene matches. The CDR3 runs to 15 residues. CDR3 sequence: CASRPQGPSYNEQFF. Here the CDR3 DNA reads TGTGCCAGCAGGCCACAGGGGCCCTCCTACAATGAGCAGTTCTTC.

The rearrangement links TRBV20-1 to TRBJ1-1, with 12 bases aligning to TRBD1. CDR3 size: 13 residues. Germline CDR1 and CDR2: DFQATT and SNEGSKA (reference sequence). V dropped 5 bases and J dropped 7; count of bases not matched to a gene: 5. CDR3 DNA sequence: TGCAGTGCTGCCGGGACAGGGGGCGGTGAAGCTTTCTTT. Amino acids: CSAAGTGGGEAFF.

This clonotype was observed at least ten times. This rearrangement joins TRBV10-3 to TRBJ2-5, with 9 bases that match TRBD2. The CDR3 consists of 15 residues. Germline lookup yields CDR1 ENHRY and CDR2 SYGVKD. With 6 bases clipped from V and 2 bases from J, the junction kept 7 bases outside the gene matches. CDR3 coding DNA: TGTGCCATCAGGGAAGCGGGGGGCATTCAAGAGACCCAGTACTTC. Amino acid sequence: CAIREAGGIQETQYF.

V usage is TRBV7-2 and J usage is TRBJ2-7; 7 bases fit TRBD1. The CDR3 extends over 14 amino acids. Germline lookup yields CDR1 SGHTA and CDR2 FQGNSA. V lost 1 base to trimming and J lost 4 bases; unmatched junction nucleotides: 4. CDR3 region: CASSLGTGPYEQYV. The CDR3 bases are TGTGCCAGCAGCTTAGGGACAGGTCCGTACGAGCAGTACGTC.